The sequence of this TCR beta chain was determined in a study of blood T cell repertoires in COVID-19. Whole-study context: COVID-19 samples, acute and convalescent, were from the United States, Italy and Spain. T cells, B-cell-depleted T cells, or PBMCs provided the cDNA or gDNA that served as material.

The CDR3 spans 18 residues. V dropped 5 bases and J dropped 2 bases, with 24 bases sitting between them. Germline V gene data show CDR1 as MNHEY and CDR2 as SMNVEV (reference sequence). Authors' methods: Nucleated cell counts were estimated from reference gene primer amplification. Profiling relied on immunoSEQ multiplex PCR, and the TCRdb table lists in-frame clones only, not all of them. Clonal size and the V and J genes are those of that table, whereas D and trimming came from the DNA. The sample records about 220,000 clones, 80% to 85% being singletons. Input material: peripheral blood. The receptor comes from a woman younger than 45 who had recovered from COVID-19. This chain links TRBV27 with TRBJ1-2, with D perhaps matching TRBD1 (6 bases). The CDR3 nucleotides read TGTGCCAGCAGTCCGCTCTCTACCTTCCTACAGGGCAACTATGGCTACACCTTC. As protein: CASSPLSTFLQGNYGYTF.